The rows below give T cell receptor beta chains drawn from one sample of a study of CD8 T cells in Susac syndrome. One entry per CDR3 protein results from TCRdb running MiXCR on the immunoSEQ multiplex PCR reads. This repertoire shows 130,000 or so distinct CDR3 sequences, just under 95% found once; its top ten account for around 0.28%. The sequencing input was CD8+ T cells from PBMCs. Receptors originate from a human donor with Susac syndrome. Both conserved end residues are part of each CDR3. A D gene is named only where the DNA matches it firmly. Not all rows give a size; the values are once, few, many and, for expanded clones, a class.

clone size: NA; J gene: TRBJ2-5; V gene: TRBV29-1; D gene: TRBD1; CDR3 protein: CSVVLGDSQETQYF; CDR3 DNA: TGCAGCGTCGTCTTAGGGGACAGCCAAGAGACCCAGTACTTC
clone size: NA; J gene: TRBJ2-1; V gene: TRBV20-1; D gene: TRBD1; CDR3 protein: CSAYPQGAKYNEQFF; CDR3 DNA: TGCAGTGCATACCCCCAGGGGGCGAAATACAATGAGCAGTTCTTC
clone size: NA; J gene: TRBJ2-7; V gene: TRBV2; D gene: NA; CDR3 protein: CASSDRQGRREQYF; CDR3 DNA: TGTGCCAGCAGTGATAGGCAGGGGAGGAGAGAGCAGTACTTC
clone size: NA; J gene: TRBJ2-1; V gene: TRBV7-7; D gene: NA; CDR3 protein: CASSRVRGDEQFF; CDR3 DNA: TGTGCCAGCAGCCGAGTACGGGGAGATGAGCAGTTCTTC
clone size: NA; J gene: TRBJ1-2; V gene: TRBV29-1; D gene: NA; CDR3 protein: CSVPLLVGANYGYTF; CDR3 DNA: TGCAGCGTCCCACTATTAGTTGGGGCTAACTATGGCTACACCTTC
clone size: NA; J gene: TRBJ2-1; V gene: TRBV29-1; D gene: NA; CDR3 protein: CSVAGTGAYNEQFF; CDR3 DNA: TGCAGCGTGGCTGGGACGGGGGCCTACAATGAGCAGTTCTTC
clone size: NA; J gene: TRBJ2-6; V gene: TRBV13; D gene: TRBD1; CDR3 protein: CASSSQGPDSGANVLTF; CDR3 DNA: TGTGCCAGCAGCTCACAGGGGCCCGACTCTGGGGCCAACGTCCTGACTTTC
clone size: NA; J gene: TRBJ1-1; V gene: TRBV3-1; D gene: NA; CDR3 protein: CASSQGMDWDTEAFF; CDR3 DNA: TGTGCCAGCAGCCAAGGGATGGATTGGGACACTGAAGCTTTCTTT
clone size: NA; J gene: TRBJ1-5; V gene: TRBV15; D gene: NA; CDR3 protein: CATSRPPSQDTSFNQPQHF; CDR3 DNA: TGTGCCACCAGCAGACCTCCCAGCCAGGACACCTCATTCAATCAGCCCCAGCATTTT
clone size: once; J gene: TRBJ2-5; V gene: TRBV20-1; D gene: NA; CDR3 protein: CSARDKREFGETQYF; CDR3 DNA: TGCAGTGCTAGAGATAAAAGGGAATTTGGGGAGACCCAGTACTTC
clone size: NA; J gene: TRBJ1-1; V gene: TRBV6-5; D gene: NA; CDR3 protein: CASSYFPLGEMNTEAFF; CDR3 DNA: TGTGCCAGCAGTTACTTCCCCTTGGGGGAGATGAACACTGAAGCTTTCTTT
clone size: NA; J gene: TRBJ2-5; V gene: TRBV4-1; D gene: NA; CDR3 protein: CASSQVVGEETQYF; CDR3 DNA: TGCGCCAGCAGCCAAGTTGTGGGGGAAGAGACCCAGTACTTC
clone size: NA; J gene: TRBJ1-1; V gene: TRBV6-6; D gene: NA; CDR3 protein: CATTGGPGEAFF; CDR3 DNA: TGTGCCACCACCGGCGGGCCAGGTGAAGCTTTCTTT
clone size: NA; J gene: TRBJ1-4; V gene: TRBV15; D gene: NA; CDR3 protein: CATSRVLEKLFF; CDR3 DNA: TGTGCCACCAGCAGAGTTCTCGAAAAACTGTTTTTT
clone size: NA; J gene: TRBJ2-7; V gene: TRBV6-1; D gene: NA; CDR3 protein: CASSSYRISYEQYF; CDR3 DNA: TGTGCCAGCAGTTCATACAGGATCTCCTACGAGCAGTACTTC
clone size: NA; J gene: TRBJ2-3; V gene: TRBV21-1; D gene: NA; CDR3 protein: CASSKFGPRQTTDTQYF; CDR3 DNA: TGTGCCAGCAGCAAATTTGGCCCGCGACAGACCACAGATACGCAGTATTTT
clone size: NA; J gene: TRBJ2-6; V gene: TRBV19; D gene: TRBD1; CDR3 protein: CASYRDSLRTGANVLTF; CDR3 DNA: TGTGCCAGTTACCGGGACAGCCTGCGGACTGGGGCCAACGTCCTGACTTTC
clone size: NA; J gene: TRBJ1-4; V gene: TRBV6-5; D gene: TRBD1; CDR3 protein: CATGTGDEKLFF; CDR3 DNA: TGTGCAACCGGGACAGGGGACGAAAAACTGTTTTTT
clone size: NA; J gene: TRBJ2-7; V gene: TRBV7-9; D gene: TRBD1; CDR3 protein: CASSTTTGAGEQYF; CDR3 DNA: TGTGCCAGCAGCACGACGACAGGGGCGGGGGAGCAGTACTTC
clone size: NA; J gene: TRBJ1-5; V gene: TRBV15; D gene: NA; CDR3 protein: CATSIIGRRAQHF; CDR3 DNA: TGTGCCACCAGCATAATAGGACGCAGGGCCCAGCATTTT
clone size: NA; J gene: TRBJ2-3; V gene: TRBV29-1; D gene: TRBD1; CDR3 protein: CSVEESETGGTDTQYF; CDR3 DNA: TGCAGCGTTGAAGAGTCTGAGACAGGGGGCACAGATACGCAGTATTTT
clone size: once; J gene: TRBJ2-1; V gene: TRBV5-1; D gene: NA; CDR3 protein: CASSLAGGLWNEQFF; CDR3 DNA: TGCGCCAGCAGCTTGGCGGGGGGCCTATGGAATGAGCAGTTCTTC
clone size: NA; J gene: TRBJ2-5; V gene: TRBV7-6; D gene: NA; CDR3 protein: CASSSSPVQETQYF; CDR3 DNA: TGTGCCAGCAGCTCCTCTCCCGTCCAAGAGACCCAGTACTTC
clone size: NA; J gene: TRBJ2-7; V gene: TRBV5-4; D gene: NA; CDR3 protein: CASSRDKQYEQYF; CDR3 DNA: TGTGCCAGCAGCCGGGACAAGCAATACGAGCAGTACTTC
clone size: NA; J gene: TRBJ2-3; V gene: TRBV19; D gene: NA; CDR3 protein: CASSMGPTDTQYF; CDR3 DNA: TGTGCCAGTAGTATGGGCCCTACAGATACGCAGTATTTT
clone size: NA; J gene: TRBJ1-5; V gene: TRBV29-1; D gene: NA; CDR3 protein: CSVAGPNSNQPQHF; CDR3 DNA: TGCAGCGTCGCCGGGCCAAATAGCAATCAGCCCCAGCATTTT
clone size: NA; J gene: TRBJ2-5; V gene: TRBV27; D gene: TRBD1; CDR3 protein: CASSRPGTGQETQYF; CDR3 DNA: TGTGCCAGCAGTCGTCCCGGGACAGGCCAAGAGACCCAGTACTTC
clone size: NA; J gene: TRBJ2-4; V gene: TRBV7-9; D gene: NA; CDR3 protein: CASSLDGEDIQYF; CDR3 DNA: TGTGCCAGCAGCTTAGATGGGGAGGACATTCAGTACTTC
clone size: NA; J gene: TRBJ1-6; V gene: TRBV19; D gene: TRBD1; CDR3 protein: CASRQGEGNSPLHF; CDR3 DNA: TGTGCCAGTAGACAGGGGGAAGGGAATTCACCCCTCCACTTT
clone size: NA; J gene: TRBJ2-7; V gene: TRBV7-9; D gene: NA; CDR3 protein: CASSSGIKYEQYF; CDR3 DNA: TGTGCCAGCAGCTCCGGGATAAAATACGAGCAGTACTTC
clone size: NA; J gene: TRBJ2-7; V gene: TRBV4-2; D gene: TRBD2; CDR3 protein: CASSQERGSYEQYF; CDR3 DNA: TGTGCCAGCAGCCAAGAGCGGGGGAGCTACGAGCAGTACTTC
clone size: once; J gene: TRBJ1-2; V gene: TRBV15; D gene: NA; CDR3 protein: CATSGETGPLYGYTF; CDR3 DNA: TGTGCCACCAGCGGGGAGACAGGCCCCCTCTATGGCTACACCTTC
clone size: NA; J gene: TRBJ2-3; V gene: TRBV6-5; D gene: NA; CDR3 protein: CASSYGGATDTQYF; CDR3 DNA: TGTGCCAGCAGTTACGGCGGGGCTACAGATACGCAGTATTTT
clone size: NA; J gene: TRBJ2-7; V gene: TRBV2; D gene: TRBD1; CDR3 protein: CASREPSTGRDEQYF; CDR3 DNA: TGTGCCAGCAGGGAACCCTCGACAGGGCGCGACGAGCAGTACTTC
clone size: NA; J gene: TRBJ2-7; V gene: TRBV5-4; D gene: NA; CDR3 protein: CASSLEPTYEQYF; CDR3 DNA: TGTGCCAGCAGCTTGGAACCGACTTACGAGCAGTACTTC
clone size: NA; J gene: TRBJ2-5; V gene: TRBV20-1; D gene: NA; CDR3 protein: CSARVVLGEETQYF; CDR3 DNA: TGCAGTGCTAGAGTCGTGCTAGGAGAGGAGACCCAGTACTTC
clone size: NA; J gene: TRBJ2-7; V gene: TRBV20-1; D gene: TRBD1; CDR3 protein: CSARSGTEGYEQYF; CDR3 DNA: TGCAGTGCTAGGTCCGGGACAGAGGGCTACGAGCAGTACTTC
clone size: NA; J gene: TRBJ2-7; V gene: TRBV6-5; D gene: TRBD2; CDR3 protein: CASSYFNPSGGDEQYF; CDR3 DNA: TGTGCCAGCAGTTACTTTAATCCTAGCGGGGGAGATGAGCAGTACTTC
clone size: NA; J gene: TRBJ2-1; V gene: TRBV6-2/TRBV6-3; D gene: NA; CDR3 protein: CASSSGSGPRDEQFF; CDR3 DNA: TGTGCCAGCAGTTCCGGGTCCGGGCCCCGGGATGAGCAGTTCTTC
clone size: NA; J gene: TRBJ2-5; V gene: TRBV2; D gene: NA; CDR3 protein: CASIPGATYGETQYF; CDR3 DNA: TGTGCCAGCATTCCAGGGGCCACATACGGAGAGACCCAGTACTTC
clone size: once; J gene: TRBJ1-2; V gene: TRBV7-9; D gene: NA; CDR3 protein: CASSSLPDGYTF; CDR3 DNA: TGTGCCAGCAGCTCCCTCCCCGATGGCTACACCTTC
clone size: NA; J gene: TRBJ2-2; V gene: TRBV6-2/TRBV6-3; D gene: NA; CDR3 protein: CASSPGLYVGELFF; CDR3 DNA: TGTGCCAGCAGCCCGGGGCTCTATGTCGGGGAGCTGTTTTTT
clone size: once; J gene: TRBJ2-1; V gene: TRBV29-1; D gene: NA; CDR3 protein: CSVEQGGNEQFF; CDR3 DNA: TGCAGCGTTGAACAGGGGGGCAATGAGCAGTTCTTC
clone size: NA; J gene: TRBJ1-1; V gene: TRBV6-2/TRBV6-3; D gene: TRBD1; CDR3 protein: CASREDREFTEAFF; CDR3 DNA: TGTGCCAGCAGAGAAGACAGGGAGTTCACTGAAGCTTTCTTT
clone size: NA; J gene: TRBJ1-1; V gene: TRBV27; D gene: NA; CDR3 protein: CASSSYSNMNTEAFF; CDR3 DNA: TGTGCCAGCAGTTCTTACAGTAATATGAACACTGAAGCTTTCTTT
clone size: NA; J gene: TRBJ1-1; V gene: TRBV29-1; D gene: NA; CDR3 protein: CSPWGGTNTEAFF; CDR3 DNA: TGCAGCCCCTGGGGGGGTACGAACACTGAAGCTTTCTTT
clone size: NA; J gene: TRBJ2-3; V gene: TRBV13; D gene: NA; CDR3 protein: CASSLVAGDTQYF; CDR3 DNA: TGTGCCAGCAGCTTAGTGGCCGGAGATACGCAGTATTTT
clone size: NA; J gene: TRBJ2-7; V gene: TRBV19; D gene: NA; CDR3 protein: CASTPYEQYF; CDR3 DNA: TGTGCCAGTACCCCCTACGAGCAGTACTTC
clone size: NA; J gene: TRBJ2-3; V gene: TRBV2; D gene: TRBD2; CDR3 protein: CASIPLAGGPEDTQYF; CDR3 DNA: TGTGCCAGCATCCCCCTAGCGGGGGGGCCCGAAGATACGCAGTATTTT